This T cell receptor (beta chain) was retrieved from a study of shared clonotypes between healthy human individuals (dated by TCRdb to the early 2020s). About the investigation overall: The cohort comprised a couple of women and a few men aged 18 to 49 years. For each donor, CD4 naive and CD4 memory were each run on three plates, CD8 naive on two plates, and CD8 memory on one plate. To estimate repertoire size and how much clonotypes are shared between individuals, the study performed deep sequencing of blood TCR repertoires from roughly five healthy adults. Different laboratories and diverse techniques were used to prepare libraries and sequence TCR repertoires, to increase sequencing depth and limit assay-specific biases. Each donor's leukapheresis produced roughly between roughly 0.85 and 9.5 billion PBMCs.

The donors were healthy, HIV-negative adults with no recently reported acute infections or vaccinations. Every donor was a Caucasian adult living in Nashville, Tennessee, USA. CD8 memory samples were composed of magnetically selected CD45RO+ cells combined with CCR7-negative CD45RA+ effector memory (TemRA) cells. After blood collection by leukapheresis, PBMCs were isolated using Ficoll-Histopaque density gradient centrifugation and then cryopreserved in the vapor phase of liquid nitrogen. Analytical flow cytometry was used to check the purity and quantity of each magnetically sorted T cell population. From each sorted fraction, genomic DNA was isolated and quantified by UV absorbance on a Nanodrop 2000c. Beyond this particular receptor, the publication reports: Compared with non-shared clonotypes, the clonotypes found in all four sorted-subset donors had higher generation probabilities. Even with the large sequencing depth, rarefaction of the sorted-subset datasets indicated that sequencing was incomplete. Sampling was restricted to blood, and TCR repertoires in tissues likely differ from the TCR repertoires found in blood. Roughly 5% of naive CD4, 3% to 3.5% of naive CD8, about 2.4% of memory CD4, and approximately 0.39% of memory CD8 clonotypes were shared across several donors. Because the study included only a small number of donors, the genetic and exposure-history diversity represented was limited. Estimated clonotype richness was generally larger for naive than for memory subsets. Pairwise subsampling indicated that sequencing depth was expected to affect the degree of clonotype sharing among donors.

Using the deep immunoSEQ assay, TCR CDR3 regions were amplified from genomic DNA by multiplex PCR. For each cell subset, the extracted genomic DNA was distributed evenly across all wells of several immunoSEQ 96-well plates, and each plate served as one replicate. For sorted subsets, 200 to 250 ng of genomic DNA, equivalent to some 30,000 T cell genomes, went into each replicate PCR. The purified libraries were quantified using a Qubit 3.0 fluorometer, sized with a Bioanalyzer 2100, and then quantified again using the KAPA Library Quantification kit. Every immunoSEQ 96-well plate was sequenced on a dedicated single-read 150-cycle Illumina NextSeq 550 flow cell. Turning to the authors' computational methods: Because only junctional sequences without quality scores were contained in the immunoSEQ output, filtering matching that applied to full-length reads could not be performed. Sequences were annotated with PyIR, a Python wrapper for IgBLAST v1.9, and V/J genes and CDR3 were assigned using IMGT germline references. Any read was removed if the V/J assignment was weak (E-value above 1e-6), the CDR3 was missing, or the read contained stop codons, out-of-frame junctions, or ambiguous translated residues. V3J clonotypes were defined as sequences sharing the same inferred V gene, J gene, and CDR3 amino acid sequence. Percentage overlap between repertoires was calculated by dividing the number of shared unique clonotypes by the size of the smaller repertoire. Three approaches were used to assess repertoire richness: RTK rarefaction, the Chao1 estimator, and Recon v2.1 estimates of unobserved clonotypes. Generation probabilities for all TCRbeta clonotypes obtained by the gDNA method from several donors were computed using OLGA. Sourced from immuneACCESS, this table was stored by TCRdb with only in-frame sequences that have V and J called. A share of the clones is absent; for the studies checked, an unresolved V gene accounts for under half, and the remainder has no known explanation. V and J calls and clone size are as listed in that table; D and trimming were resolved from the DNA. This sample is represented by approximately 640,000 clones; 80% to 95% of them were singletons. The ten largest clones represent approximately 35% of the sample.

Notes on this clone: Its antigen remains unidentified. Per-base qualities were not stored, and no clone one base away is much larger.

CDR3 length: 12 amino acids, cysteine to phenylalanine. The retained sequence is limited to the CDR3, 36 bases, with the frame set at the first base. The CDR1 and CDR2 encoded by the germline V gene (reference sequence) are SEHNR and FQNEAQ. The V end loses 6 bases and the J end loses 5 bases, and a stretch of 10 bases separates them. This receptor chain uses TRBV7-9 and TRBJ2-5; TRBD1 is a possible D gene, resting on 7 matching bases. The clonotype originates from a man between 18 and 35 years old in good health. Some clones in this sample may be carry-over from other donors' samples. The sequencing sample was made of memory CD8+ T cells from PBMCs. In light of the paper, this sample's cell subset or site label describes: CD45RO+ cells pooled with CCR7-negative TemRA cells. The CDR3 in this case is CASRAGGETQYF. The nucleotides read TGTGCCAGCAGAGCAGGGGGGGAGACCCAGTACTTC.